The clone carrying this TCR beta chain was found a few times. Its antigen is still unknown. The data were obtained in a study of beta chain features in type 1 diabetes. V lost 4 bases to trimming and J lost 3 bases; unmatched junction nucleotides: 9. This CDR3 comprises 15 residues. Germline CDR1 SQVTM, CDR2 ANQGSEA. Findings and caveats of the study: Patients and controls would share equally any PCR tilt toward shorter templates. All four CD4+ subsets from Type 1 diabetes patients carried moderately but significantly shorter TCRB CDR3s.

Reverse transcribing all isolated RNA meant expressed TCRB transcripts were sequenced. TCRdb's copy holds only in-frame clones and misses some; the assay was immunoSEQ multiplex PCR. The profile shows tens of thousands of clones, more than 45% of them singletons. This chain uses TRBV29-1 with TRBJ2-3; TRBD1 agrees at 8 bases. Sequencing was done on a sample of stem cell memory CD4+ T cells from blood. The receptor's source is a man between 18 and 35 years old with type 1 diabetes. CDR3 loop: CSVGRSGGGTDTQYF. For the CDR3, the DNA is TGCAGCGTTGGGAGATCAGGGGGCGGGACAGATACGCAGTATTTT.